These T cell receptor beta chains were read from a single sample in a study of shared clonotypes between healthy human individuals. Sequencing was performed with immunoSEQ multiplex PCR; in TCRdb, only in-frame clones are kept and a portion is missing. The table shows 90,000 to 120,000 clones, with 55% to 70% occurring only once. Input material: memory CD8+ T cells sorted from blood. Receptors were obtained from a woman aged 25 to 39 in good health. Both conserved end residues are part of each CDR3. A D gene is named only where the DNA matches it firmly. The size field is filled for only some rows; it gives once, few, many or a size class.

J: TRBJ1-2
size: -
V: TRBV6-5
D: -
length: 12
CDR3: CASSRTGGGYTF
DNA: TGTGCCAGCAGTCGGACCGGAGGGGGCTACACCTTC

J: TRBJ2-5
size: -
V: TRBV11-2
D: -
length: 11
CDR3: CASGGTAVQYF
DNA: TGTGCCAGCGGGGGGACAGCGGTGCAGTACTTC

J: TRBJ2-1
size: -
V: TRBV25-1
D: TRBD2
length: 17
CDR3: CASSAPGGTSGDNEQFF
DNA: TGTGCCAGCAGTGCCCCGGGGGGGACTAGCGGAGACAATGAGCAGTTCTTC

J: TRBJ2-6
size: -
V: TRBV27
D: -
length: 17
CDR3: CASRGIVGSSGANVLTF
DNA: TGTGCCAGCAGGGGGATTGTTGGGAGCTCTGGGGCCAACGTCCTGACTTTC

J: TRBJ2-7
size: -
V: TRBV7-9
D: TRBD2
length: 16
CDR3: CASSLHSPGRENEQYF
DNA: TGTGCCAGCAGCTTACACTCCCCGGGGAGGGAAAACGAGCAGTACTTC

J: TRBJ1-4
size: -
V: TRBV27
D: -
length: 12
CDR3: CASRGTPEKLFF
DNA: TGTGCCAGCAGGGGGACTCCGGAAAAACTGTTTTTT

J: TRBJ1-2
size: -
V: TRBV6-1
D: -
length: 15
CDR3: CASSEELGTSYGYTF
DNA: TGTGCCAGCAGTGAAGAATTAGGGACATCCTATGGCTACACCTTC

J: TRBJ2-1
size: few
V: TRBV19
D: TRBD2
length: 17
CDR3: CASSLWTSGPSYNEQFF
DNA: TGTGCCAGTAGTCTGTGGACTAGCGGACCGTCCTACAATGAGCAGTTCTTC

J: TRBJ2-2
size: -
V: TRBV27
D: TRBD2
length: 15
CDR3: CASSLSAGGTGELFF
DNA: TGTGCCAGCAGTTTATCTGCGGGAGGCACCGGGGAGCTGTTTTTT

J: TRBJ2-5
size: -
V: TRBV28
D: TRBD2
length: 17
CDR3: CASSLWTSGIVAETQYF
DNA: TGTGCCAGCAGTTTATGGACTAGCGGGATTGTCGCTGAGACCCAGTACTTC

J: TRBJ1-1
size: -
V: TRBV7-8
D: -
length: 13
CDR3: CASSATENTEAFF
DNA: TGTGCCAGCAGCGCCACAGAGAACACTGAAGCTTTCTTT

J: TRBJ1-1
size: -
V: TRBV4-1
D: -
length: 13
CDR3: CASSHQHNTEAFF
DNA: TGCGCCAGCAGCCACCAGCACAACACTGAAGCTTTCTTT

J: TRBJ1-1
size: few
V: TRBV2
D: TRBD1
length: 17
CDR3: CASSFRQGVSMNTEAFF
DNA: TGTGCCAGCAGTTTCCGACAGGGGGTGTCGATGAACACTGAAGCTTTCTTT

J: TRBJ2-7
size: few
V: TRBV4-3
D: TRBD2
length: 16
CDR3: CASSQVLAGGNYEQYF
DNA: TGCGCCAGCAGCCAAGTACTAGCGGGAGGGAACTACGAGCAGTACTTC

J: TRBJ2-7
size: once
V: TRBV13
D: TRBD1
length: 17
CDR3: CASSSWTGQHSLGEQYF
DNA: TGTGCCAGCAGCTCGTGGACAGGACAACACTCTCTGGGCGAGCAGTACTTC

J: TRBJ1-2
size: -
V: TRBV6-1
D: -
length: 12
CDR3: CASSPTDYGYTF
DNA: TGTGCCAGCAGTCCAACGGACTATGGCTACACCTTC

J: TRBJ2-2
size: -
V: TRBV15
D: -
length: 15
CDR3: CATSRVREFTGELFF
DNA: TGTGCCACCAGCAGAGTGCGGGAATTCACCGGGGAGCTGTTTTTT

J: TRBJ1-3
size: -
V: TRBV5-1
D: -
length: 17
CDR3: CASSPLGPSSSGNTIYF
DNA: TGCGCCAGCAGCCCTCTGGGACCTTCGAGCTCTGGAAACACCATATATTTT

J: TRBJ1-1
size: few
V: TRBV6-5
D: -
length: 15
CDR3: CASTKEGHFNTEAFF
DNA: TGTGCCAGCACCAAAGAGGGGCATTTCAACACTGAAGCTTTCTTT

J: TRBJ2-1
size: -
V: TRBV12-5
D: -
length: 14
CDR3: CASGLVPENNEQFF
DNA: TGTGCTAGTGGTTTGGTCCCCGAGAACAATGAGCAGTTCTTC

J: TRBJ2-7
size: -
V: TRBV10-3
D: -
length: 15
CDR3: CAISESDQFSYEQYF
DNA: TGTGCCATCAGTGAGTCGGACCAGTTCTCCTACGAGCAGTACTTC

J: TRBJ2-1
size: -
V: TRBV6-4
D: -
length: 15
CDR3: CASTQDGSSYNEQFF
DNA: TGTGCCAGCACTCAGGACGGGAGCTCCTACAATGAGCAGTTCTTC

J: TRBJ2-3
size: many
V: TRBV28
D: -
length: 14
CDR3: CASQFVGGTDTQYF
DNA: TGTGCCAGCCAGTTCGTGGGGGGCACAGATACGCAGTATTTT

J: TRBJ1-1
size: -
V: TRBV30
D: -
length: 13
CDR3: CAWALSRGTEAFF
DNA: TGTGCCTGGGCCCTCTCAAGGGGAACTGAAGCTTTCTTT

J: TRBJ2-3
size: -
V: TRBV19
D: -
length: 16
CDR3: CASSPRTVTSTDTQYF
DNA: TGTGCCAGTAGTCCCCGGACCGTAACTAGCACAGATACGCAGTATTTT

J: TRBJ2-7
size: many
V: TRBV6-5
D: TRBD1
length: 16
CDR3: CASSYSAGTGSYEQYF
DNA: TGTGCCAGCAGTTACTCCGCCGGGACAGGCTCCTACGAGCAGTACTTC